One and the same sample provided the 26 T cell receptor beta chains below, sequenced in a study of blood T cell repertoires in COVID-19. Method: immunoSEQ multiplex PCR; TCRdb's copy keeps in-frame clones and lacks some. This repertoire shows roughly 350,000 clones, about nine tenths found once; its top ten account for about 6.9%. The sequencing sample was made of peripheral blood. All receptors derive from a woman between 50 and 59 years old with COVID-19, enrolled during active disease.

This chain links TRBV19 with TRBJ1-2; D remains unclear. Trimming took 5 bases from V and 9 from J, leaving 10 bases between them. Per germline, CDR1 LNHDA and CDR2 SQIVND (reference sequence). CDR3 length: 11 amino acids. The chain's CDR3 is CASSAELSYTF. CDR3 DNA: TGTGCCAGTAGTGCGGAGTTAAGCTACACCTTC.

The chain recombines TRBV11-3 with TRBJ2-1; 11 bases line up with TRBD2. V dropped 4 bases and J dropped 6; count of bases not matched to a gene: 8. The CDR3 runs 16 residues. Germline CDR1 and CDR2: SGHNT and YENEEA. The CDR3 nucleotides are TGTGCCAGCAGCTCTGACGGGACTAGCGGTCGCAATGAGCAGTTCTTC. It translates to CASSSDGTSGRNEQFF. Full variable domain (missing parts from reference TRBV11-3 and TRBJ2-1): EAGVVQSPRYKIIEKKQPVAFWCNPISGHNTLYWYLQNLGQGPELLIRYENEEAVDDSQLPKDRFSAERLKGVDSTLKIQPAELGDSAVYLCASSSDGTSGRNEQFFGPGTRLTVL.

The chain has TRBV18 and TRBJ2-5; maybe TRBD2 (6 bases). CDR3 length: 14 amino acids. V lost 4 bases to trimming and J lost 5 bases, with 14 bases between them. In germline, CDR1 is KGHSH, CDR2 LQKENI. The CDR3 reads CASSLAGGRETQYF. Here the CDR3 DNA reads TGTGCCAGCTCACTCGCCGGGGGTCGGGAGACCCAGTACTTC.

This rearrangement joins TRBV6-6 to TRBJ2-3; the match to TRBD2 covers 9 bases. The germline V gene has CDR1 MNHNY and CDR2 SVGAGI (reference sequence). The CDR3 contains 16 residues. Losses at the gene ends were 7 bases for V and 7 bases for J; bases not matched to a gene: 15. The CDR3 DNA reads TGTGCCAGCAATATCCTCGGGCGGGAGGGCCTGTATACGCAGTATTTT. It encodes CASNILGREGLYTQYF.

The rearrangement joins TRBV5-5 to TRBJ2-4; 8 nucleotides agree with TRBD2. Losses at the gene ends were 4 bases for V and 1 base for J; bases not matched to a gene: 10. CDR1 is SGHKS and CDR2 is YYEKEE in the germline V gene (reference sequence). The CDR3 spans 17 residues. The CDR3 DNA follows: TGTGCCAGCAGCCGGGGAGGGAGCGGGAGTGCCAAAAACATTCAGTACTTC. It yields the protein CASSRGGSGSAKNIQYF.

The chain is built from TRBV4-3 and TRBJ1-6; no firm D call. Trimming cost V 0 bases and J 2 bases, with 11 bases left between them. CDR1 LGHNA and CDR2 YSLEER come from the germline V gene. CDR3 size: 17 residues. For the CDR3, the DNA is TGCGCCAGCAGCCAAGATCTTTACGTAGCCTATAATTCACCCCTCCACTTT. Residues: CASSQDLYVAYNSPLHF.

This clone was detected once. The V gene is TRBV5-1, the J gene TRBJ2-7, with D tentatively TRBD2 (6 bases). This CDR3 has 14 amino acids. The germline V and J ends were trimmed by 3 bases and 3 bases, with 13 bases remaining between them. The germline V gene encodes CDR1 SGHRS and CDR2 YFSETQ. CDR3 DNA sequence: TGCGCCAGCAGCTCGGGGGAGACCCACTACGAGCAGTACTTC. Protein sequence: CASSSGETHYEQYF.

V gene TRBV4-3 combines with J gene TRBJ1-2; 8 bases are shared with TRBD1. The CDR3 consists of 17 residues. The J segment lost 6 bases and the V segment lost 0 bases, leaving 12 bases of the junction unmatched. Per the germline V gene, CDR1 is LGHNA and CDR2 is YSLEER. As DNA, the CDR3 is TGCGCCAGCAGCCAAGATGTGAGCCGGACAGGGCCGGATGGCTACACCTTC. Encoded protein: CASSQDVSRTGPDGYTF.

The chain is built from TRBV12-3 or TRBV12-4 and TRBJ1-2; D remains unclear. Deletions cut 4 bases from V and 4 bases from J, with 10 bases between. This CDR3 has 13 amino acids. This CDR3 reads CASSSTTAYGYTF. Written as DNA, the CDR3 is TGTGCCAGCAGTTCCACAACCGCCTATGGCTACACCTTC.

This rearrangement joins TRBV5-1 to TRBJ1-2; a weak D match, TRBD1 (6 bases). This CDR3 contains 16 residues. The germline gives CDR1 SGHRS, CDR2 YFSETQ. V lost 2 bases, J lost 6 bases, and 20 bases lay in between. Here the CDR3 reads CASSFGDRPKQDGYTF. CDR3 bases: TGCGCCAGCAGCTTCGGTGACAGGCCAAAACAGGATGGCTACACCTTC.

This clone has only one observation. The chain joins TRBV6-4 to TRBJ1-1, with unresolved D. The germline CDR1 and CDR2 sequences are MRHNA and SNTAGT. The CDR3 covers 13 residues. V gave up 6 bases and J gave up 2 bases, with 10 bases separating them. CDR3 DNA sequence: TGTGCCAGCAGCGTACAGATTAACACTGAAGCTTTCTTT. Its translation is CASSVQINTEAFF.

The CDR3, as DNA: TGTGCCAGCAGCTTAGCGATCGGGTTCCCGAACACTGAAGCTTTCTTT. Its protein is CASSLAIGFPNTEAFF. The V call is TRBV7-9, the J call TRBJ1-1; the D is unclear. Between the trimmed V and J ends, which lost 0 bases and 1 base, there was a span of 12 bases. There are 16 residues in the CDR3. Germline V gene data show CDR1 as SEHNR and CDR2 as FQNEAQ (reference sequence).

This chain joins TRBV29-1 and TRBJ2-5; D uncertain. Germline V gives CDR1 SQVTM, CDR2 ANQGSEA. CDR3 length: 12 amino acids. V lost 7 bases and J lost 2, with 11 bases in between. The CDR3 sequence is CSAYMNQETQYF. CDR3 bases: TGCAGCGCATACATGAATCAAGAGACCCAGTACTTC.

The chain is built from TRBV27 and TRBJ2-3, with 10 nucleotides matching TRBD2. Germline V gives CDR1 MNHEY, CDR2 SMNVEV (reference sequence). V dropped 8 bases and J dropped 2; count of bases not matched to a gene: 7. CDR3 length: 15 residues. This CDR3 reads CASVYSGRNTDTQYF. The CDR3 region has the DNA TGTGCCAGCGTCTATAGCGGGAGGAACACAGATACGCAGTATTTT.

J is TRBJ1-1 and V is TRBV5-1; 7 bases line up with TRBD1. Trimming removed 2 bases from V and 2 bases from J; junction bases left unmatched: 6. Germline V gene sequence: CDR1 SGHRS, CDR2 YFSETQ. This CDR3 contains 15 residues. The DNA of the CDR3 is TGCGCCAGCAGCTTCACAGGGGAAAAAAACACTGAAGCTTTCTTT. Translating gives CASSFTGEKNTEAFF.

V and J are TRBV30 and TRBJ2-6; 9 bases are shared with TRBD2. There are 15 residues in the CDR3. The germline V gene encodes CDR1 GTSNPN and CDR2 SVGIG (reference sequence). DNA for the CDR3: TGTGGATTAGCGGGAGAGTTTTCTGGGGCCAACGTCCTGACTTTC. This encodes CGLAGEFSGANVLTF.

The V gene is TRBV4-1, the J gene TRBJ2-1, with 14 bases identical to TRBD2. The V gene's germline CDR1 is MGHRA and CDR2 YSYEKL. The V gene end was trimmed by 5 bases and the J gene end by 4 bases; junction bases not matched to a gene: 4. CDR3 length: 16 amino acids. In DNA, the CDR3 is TGCGCCAGCAGCGTACGACTAGCGGGAGGGTACAATGAGCAGTTCTTC. It yields the protein CASSVRLAGGYNEQFF.

The V call is TRBV11-3, the J call TRBJ2-5, with 10 positions matching TRBD2. After removal of 1 base from V and 5 bases from J, the junction contained 4 bases not matched to a gene. The CDR3 contains 15 residues. Germline CDR1 reads SGHNT; CDR2 reads YENEEA. This CDR3 reads CASSLGTSGIETQYF. The CDR3 bases are TGTGCCAGCAGCTTAGGAACTAGCGGGATCGAGACCCAGTACTTC.

The chain joins TRBV19 to TRBJ1-1; 7 bases are a match to TRBD1. After removal of 6 bases from V and 6 bases from J, the junction contained 13 bases not matched to a gene. Germline values: CDR1 LNHDA, CDR2 SQIVND (reference sequence). The CDR3 totals 15 residues. CDR3 region: CASRNSGQLGAEAFF. The DNA for the CDR3 is TGTGCCAGTAGAAATTCGGGACAGTTGGGAGCTGAAGCTTTCTTT.

This clone was detected once. The chain carries TRBV12-5 and TRBJ2-7, with D maybe TRBD1 (6 bases). The CDR3 is made up of 15 amino acids. V lost 1 base and J lost 2, with 12 bases in between. Germline V gene sequence: CDR1 LGHNT, CDR2 FRNRAP. The CDR3, as DNA: TGTGCTAGTGGTTTGGCGACAGGATCTCCCTACGAGCAGTACTTC. Translated: CASGLATGSPYEQYF.

The V and J genes are TRBV6-5 and TRBJ2-5; possibly TRBD2 for D (5 bases). The germline V gene has CDR1 MNHEY and CDR2 SVGAGI. The CDR3 is 13 amino acids. V shed 7 bases and J shed 4 bases, with 13 bases lying between them. The CDR3 reads CASTPSGRETQYF. CDR3 nucleotides: TGTGCCAGCACTCCCTCGGGGAGAGAGACCCAGTACTTC.

V usage is TRBV18 and J usage is TRBJ1-1, with D unresolved. Trimming removed 5 bases from V and 6 bases from J, with 13 bases in between. Germline loops: CDR1 KGHSH, CDR2 LQKENI. The CDR3 runs to 13 residues. This CDR3 is CASSAQVDAEAFF. The CDR3 nucleotides read TGTGCCAGCTCAGCTCAGGTAGATGCTGAAGCTTTCTTT.

The chain joins TRBV24-1 to TRBJ1-5; D call uncertain. In germline, CDR1 is KGHDR, CDR2 SFDVKD. The CDR3 is made up of 15 amino acids. V lost 9 bases and J lost 0, with 14 bases in between. CDR3 nucleotides: TGTGCCACCCCCGATTTGCAGGTTAGCAATCAGCCCCAGCATTTT. Translation: CATPDLQVSNQPQHF.

The J gene is TRBJ2-1, the V gene TRBV6-5; 7 positions match TRBD2. Germline trimming cut 6 bases from V and 7 bases from J; bases unmatched to any gene: 12. Germline CDR1 is MNHEY and CDR2 is SVGAGI. This CDR3 region has 15 residues. The CDR3 spells CASRKGRREGNEQFF. The DNA for the CDR3 is TGTGCCAGCAGGAAGGGGAGGAGGGAGGGAAATGAGCAGTTCTTC.

Concerning this clone itself: The sample carries other DNA sequences with the same CDR3. The chain employs TRBV9 and TRBJ2-2; D is ambiguous. Germline values: CDR1 SGDLS, CDR2 YYNGEE. V was pared by 3 bases and J by 5 bases, with 8 bases between. The CDR3 spans 13 residues. CDR3: CASSATGTGELFF. CDR3 sequence (DNA): TGTGCCAGCAGCGCCACCGGTACCGGGGAGCTGTTTTTT.

The chain has TRBV27 and TRBJ2-7; a weak D match, TRBD1 (5 bases). Germline CDR1 and CDR2: MNHEY and SMNVEV (reference sequence). The V end was cut by 3 bases, the J end by 9 bases, with 18 bases between. The CDR3 spans 14 residues. CDR3 sequence reads: CASSLSRQFVGQYF. CDR3 coding DNA: TGTGCCAGCAGTTTGAGTCGACAGTTCGTGGGGCAGTACTTC.